The 17 T cell receptor beta chains in this list originate from one sample, sequenced in a study of cytomegalovirus exposure and HLA in healthy donors. Clones were sequenced by immunoSEQ multiplex PCR, and TCRdb holds only the in-frame ones, with some missing. The repertoire holds 110,000 or so clones, roughly nine tenths seen once, with 4% to 5.5% in the top ten. Material for sequencing was PBMCs. The receptors originated from a man aged 18 to 29 in good health and CMV-seropositive.

J is TRBJ1-3 and V is TRBV30; D not certain. Germline CDR1 and CDR2: GTSNPN and SVGIG (reference sequence). The CDR3 sequence is 13 residues long. The V end was cut by 2 bases, the J end by 0 bases, with 5 bases between. CDR3: CAWSLSSGNTIYF. In DNA, the CDR3 is TGTGCCTGGAGTTTGAGCTCTGGAAACACCATATATTTT.

The chain employs TRBV6-6 and TRBJ1-6; D remains unclear. Trimming cost V 7 bases and J 6 bases, with 16 bases left between them. The CDR3 runs 15 residues. Germline values: CDR1 MNHNY, CDR2 SVGAGI (reference sequence). The CDR3 loop is CASTEISEGNSPLHF. Here the CDR3 DNA reads TGTGCCAGCACCGAAATTTCTGAGGGTAATTCACCCCTCCACTTT.

For this clone: The sample contains more than one DNA sequence encoding this CDR3. This sequence joins TRBV27 and TRBJ1-5; the D gene is possibly TRBD1 (6 bases). In germline, CDR1 is MNHEY, CDR2 SMNVEV (reference sequence). This CDR3 spans 14 amino acids. Deletions cut 5 bases from V and 0 bases from J, with 8 bases between. Here the CDR3 DNA reads TGTGCCAGCAGTCTAGGGGGTAGCAATCAGCCCCAGCATTTT. The encoded protein is CASSLGGSNQPQHF.

As regards this clone: The same CDR3 is also encoded by other DNA sequences in this sample. This sequence joins TRBV18 and TRBJ2-7; 9 nucleotides match TRBD1. Germline CDR1 and CDR2: KGHSH and LQKENI. Losses at the gene ends were 3 bases for V and 2 bases for J; bases not matched to a gene: 2. This CDR3 comprises 14 residues. For the CDR3, the DNA is TGTGCCAGCTCACCGGGACAGGGTCCCTACGAGCAGTACTTC. This translates into CASSPGQGPYEQYF.

This clone was seen only a few times. This chain's CDR3 is CASSSDGGEEKLFF. In nucleotides, the CDR3 is TGTGCCAGCAGCTCCGACGGGGGAGAAGAAAAACTGTTTTTT. V gene TRBV7-9 combines with J gene TRBJ1-4, with D possibly matching TRBD1 (5 bases). The CDR3 is 14 amino acids. Germline loops: CDR1 SEHNR, CDR2 FQNEAQ (reference sequence). The V gene lost 4 bases and the J gene lost 8 bases, with 14 bases spanning the gap.

The rearrangement links TRBV5-1 to TRBJ2-7, with a possible D match to TRBD1 (6 bases). CDR1 SGHRS and CDR2 YFSETQ come from the germline V gene. The V end lost 3 bases, the J end lost 0 bases, and 10 bases lay between the germline ends. CDR3 length: 14 residues. For the CDR3, the DNA is TGCGCCAGCAGCTCTAGACAGGACTCCTACGAGCAGTACTTC. Translating it yields CASSSRQDSYEQYF.

V gene TRBV27 combines with J gene TRBJ2-7, with 8 bases fitting TRBD1. Germline V lookup: CDR1 MNHEY, CDR2 SMNVEV (reference sequence). The V gene end was trimmed by 3 bases and the J gene end by 1 base; junction bases not matched to a gene: 5. This CDR3 comprises 15 residues. The CDR3 nucleotides are TGTGCCAGCAGTTTTGGACAGGGCCGTTCCTACGAGCAGTACTTC. This encodes CASSFGQGRSYEQYF.

The chain employs TRBV12-5 and TRBJ1-2; D not certain. V shed 2 bases and J shed 8 bases, with 15 bases lying between them. From germline, CDR1 is LGHNT and CDR2 FRNRAP. CDR3 length equals 14 residues. The CDR3 spells CASGLRAETGGYTF. The DNA of the CDR3 is TGTGCTAGTGGTTTGCGGGCGGAAACGGGGGGCTACACCTTC.

The chain uses TRBV5-5 and TRBJ1-2, with 8 bases lining up with TRBD1. The CDR3 is made up of 14 amino acids. CDR1 is SGHKS and CDR2 is YYEKEE in the germline V gene (reference sequence). The V gene end was trimmed by 0 bases and the J gene end by 7 bases; junction bases not matched to a gene: 5. The CDR3 loop is CASSLGQGAGGYTF. The CDR3 bases are TGTGCCAGCAGCTTGGGGCAGGGGGCTGGTGGCTACACCTTC.

V and J are TRBV27 and TRBJ2-1; TRBD1 is a possible D gene (5 bases). V was trimmed by 6 bases and J by 0 bases, leaving 12 bases between them. The CDR3 extends over 15 amino acids. Germline CDR1 and CDR2: MNHEY and SMNVEV (reference sequence). The CDR3 DNA is TGTGCCAGCAGACCCCGAGACAGCTCCTACAATGAGCAGTTCTTC. Translating gives CASRPRDSSYNEQFF.

This clone appeared a few times. The chain recombines TRBV2 with TRBJ2-7; D is undetermined. Trimming took 4 bases from V and 7 from J, leaving 8 bases between them. The CDR3 is made up of 11 amino acids. Germline CDR1 and CDR2: SNHLY and FYNNEI. The CDR3 spells CASSGNREQYF. The CDR3 DNA is TGTGCCAGCAGTGGAAACAGAGAGCAGTACTTC.

The chain joins TRBV5-6 to TRBJ2-7, with 10 bases identical to TRBD1. The trim removed 3 bases at V and 3 bases at J, leaving 12 bases unmatched. This CDR3 is 17 amino acids long. Per germline, CDR1 SGHDT and CDR2 YYEEEE. The CDR3, as DNA: TGTGCCAGCAGCTCACTAACCGGGACAGGGGTTCACTACGAGCAGTACTTC. Protein: CASSSLTGTGVHYEQYF.

This chain uses TRBV4-1 with TRBJ1-2; weak D call: TRBD1 (5 bases). This CDR3 is built from 17 residues. CDR1 is MGHRA and CDR2 is YSYEKL in the germline V gene. Trimming pared 0 bases from V and 8 bases from J, leaving 22 bases between. This CDR3 reads CASSQDHQRGGTRGYTF. CDR3 nucleotides: TGCGCCAGCAGCCAAGATCATCAACGGGGGGGGACCCGGGGCTACACCTTC.

The CDR3 reads CASSYSDRGVGEQYF. As DNA, the CDR3 is TGTGCCAGCAGTTACTCTGACAGGGGAGTGGGGGAGCAGTACTTC. V gene TRBV6-5 combines with J gene TRBJ2-7; TRBD1 matches at 8 bases. After removal of 0 bases from V and 7 bases from J, the junction contained 8 bases not matched to a gene. The CDR3 loop spans 15 amino acids. Germline CDR1 is MNHEY and CDR2 is SVGAGI.

The chain uses TRBV7-9 and TRBJ2-2, with D unresolved. The CDR3 contains 13 residues. Trimming removed 2 bases from V and 4 bases from J, with 5 bases in between. The germline gives CDR1 SEHNR, CDR2 FQNEAQ (reference sequence). CDR3 protein: CASSLISTGELFF. DNA for the CDR3: TGTGCCAGCAGCTTAATCTCCACCGGGGAGCTGTTTTTT.

This clone was seen once. The chain recombines TRBV7-9 with TRBJ1-3; weak D call: TRBD1 (6 bases). Germline V gene lookup returns CDR1 SEHNR and CDR2 FQNEAQ (reference sequence). CDR3 length equals 17 residues. V was clipped by 5 bases and J by 2 bases, with 19 bases between them. The CDR3 reads CASSQGERQATGNTIYF. In nucleotides, the CDR3 is TGTGCCAGCAGCCAAGGTGAACGACAGGCCACTGGAAACACCATATATTTT.

This chain connects TRBV27 to TRBJ2-7, with 8 nucleotides matching TRBD2. The length of the CDR3 is 15 residues. The V gene's germline CDR1 is MNHEY and CDR2 SMNVEV (reference sequence). The V segment lost 4 bases and the J segment 3 bases; nucleotides outside the gene matches: 8. The CDR3 bases are TGTGCCAGCAGTTGGAGCGGGGGAGAATACTACGAGCAGTACTTC. Translating gives CASSWSGGEYYEQYF.